What follows are 17 T cell receptor beta chains derived from one specimen sequenced in a study of T cells in tuberculosis. Only in-frame clones appear in the TCRdb table, and some are missing; sequencing was by immunoSEQ multiplex PCR. The data contain 40,000 or so clones, approximately 94% of them seen just once; the ten biggest clones take up around 4.7%. Time point: new active TB diagnosis, blood taken before or within 7 days of starting treatment. The sequencing used PBMCs, collected at tuberculosis diagnosis. The receptor set was obtained from an adult with tuberculosis.

The chain employs TRBV6-5 and TRBJ1-2; 8 bases line up with TRBD1. Germline V lookup: CDR1 MNHEY, CDR2 SVGAGI. With 5 bases clipped from V and 8 bases from J, the junction kept 7 bases outside the gene matches. This CDR3 contains 13 residues. CDR3 sequence reads: CASSQGTGVGYTF. In DNA form, the CDR3 reads TGTGCCAGCAGTCAAGGGACAGGCGTGGGCTACACCTTC.

The J gene is TRBJ2-2, the V gene TRBV6-1; D possibly corresponds to TRBD2 (5 bases). Germline values: CDR1 MNHNS, CDR2 SASEGT. The CDR3 contains 15 residues. Trimming cost V 5 bases and J 4 bases, with 14 bases left between them. CDR3 nucleotides: TGTGCCAGCAGTACCGGGTCGGGATCCACCGGGGAGCTGTTTTTT. Amino acids: CASSTGSGSTGELFF.

Of note for this clone: The germline gene is not matched at one end of the junction; a read error may be the cause. The chain joins TRBV5-1 to TRBJ1-1; D is ambiguous. CDR3 length equals 14 residues. Germline assignment: CDR1 SGHRS and CDR2 YFSETQ. For the CDR3, the DNA is TGCGCCAGCAGTTTGGGATGGGAGAACGCTGAAGCTTTCTTT. Residues: CASSLGWENAEAFF.

The J gene is TRBJ1-2, the V gene TRBV5-8; weak D call: TRBD1 (5 bases). V lost 2 bases and J lost 2, with 10 bases in between. Per the germline V gene, CDR1 is SGHTS and CDR2 is YDEGEE. This CDR3 contains 14 residues. The CDR3 DNA follows: TGTGCCAGCAGCTTCAAGGGGTGGAACTATGGCTACACCTTC. This gives the protein CASSFKGWNYGYTF.

The chain has TRBV19 and TRBJ2-7, with D tentatively TRBD2 (6 bases). CDR1 LNHDA and CDR2 SQIVND come from the germline V gene (reference sequence). This CDR3 contains 14 residues. V was clipped by 3 bases and J by 3 bases, with 12 bases between them. The CDR3 region has the DNA TGTGCCAGTAGTATGGAGGGGAGGCTCTACGAGCAGTACTTC. Its translation: CASSMEGRLYEQYF.

This chain uses TRBV21-1 with TRBJ2-7; the listed D gene, TRBD1, was not tested against the DNA. TRBV21-1 represents a pseudogene. CDR3 length equals 15 residues. This CDR3 is CASSGRTGVSGEQYF. The CDR3 DNA reads as TGTGCCAGCAGCGGACGGACAGGGGTAAGCGGGGAGCAGTACTTC.

V gene TRBV28 combines with J gene TRBJ2-1; the match to TRBD1 covers 10 bases. Germline loops: CDR1 MDHEN, CDR2 SYDVKM. With V trimmed by 5 bases and J by 6 bases, 7 bases remained unmatched. The CDR3 length is 15 residues. CDR3 loop: CASSQPGQGPNEQFF. CDR3 nucleotide sequence: TGTGCCAGCAGTCAACCGGGACAGGGGCCCAATGAGCAGTTCTTC.

V gene TRBV28 combines with J gene TRBJ2-1; TRBD2 agrees at 8 bases. CDR3 length equals 15 residues. V lost 8 bases and J lost 0; bases outside the gene matches: 6. Germline values: CDR1 MDHEN, CDR2 SYDVKM. The CDR3 here is CASVRGGSSYNEQFF. DNA for the CDR3: TGTGCCAGCGTTCGGGGGGGGAGCTCCTACAATGAGCAGTTCTTC.

This clone was observed once. The genes are TRBV9 and TRBJ1-1; TRBD1 aligns across 10 bases. Germline lookup yields CDR1 SGDLS and CDR2 YYNGEE. CDR3 length: 15 residues. The V segment lost 4 bases and the J segment 6 bases; nucleotides outside the gene matches: 9. The DNA of the CDR3 is TGTGCCAGCAGCCCGACGACAGGGGGCATTCCTGAAGCTTTCTTT. Its translation is CASSPTTGGIPEAFF.

The CDR3 DNA is TGTGCCAGCAGTCTCGGGAGGAACACTGAAGCTTTCTTT. It codes for CASSLGRNTEAFF. The rearrangement joins TRBV6-5 to TRBJ1-1; D not certain. Trimming shortened V by 5 bases and J by 1 base, and 8 bases separated the two germline ends. From germline, CDR1 is MNHEY and CDR2 SVGAGI. This CDR3 spans 13 amino acids.

This chain connects TRBV27 to TRBJ2-1; D is possibly TRBD2 (6 bases). V shed 3 bases and J shed 6 bases, with 15 bases lying between them. The CDR3 runs 15 residues. CDR1 and CDR2 (germline): MNHEY, SMNVEV (reference sequence). DNA for the CDR3: TGTGCCAGCAGTTTTTCTAATGGGGGACTCAATGAGCAGTTCTTC. It translates to CASSFSNGGLNEQFF.

The CDR3 DNA sequence: TGCGCCAGCAGCTTGGGCTGGACAGTGAACACTGAAGCTTTCTTT. As protein: CASSLGWTVNTEAFF. The V call is TRBV5-1, the J call TRBJ1-1; D perhaps matches TRBD1 (6 bases). The ends were cut back, 0 bases at V and 0 bases at J, with 9 bases in the middle. Germline CDR1 is SGHRS and CDR2 is YFSETQ. This CDR3 is 15 amino acids long.

The V and J genes are TRBV28 and TRBJ2-7; tentatively, D is TRBD1 (6 bases). This CDR3 is 15 amino acids long. V shed 7 bases and J shed 0 bases, with 16 bases lying between them. Germline-derived CDR1 and CDR2 are MDHEN and SYDVKM. Here the CDR3 reads CASTMGAVSSYEQYF. CDR3 bases: TGTGCCAGCACCATGGGGGCTGTAAGCTCCTACGAGCAGTACTTC.

V is TRBV25-1 and J is TRBJ2-2; D possibly corresponds to TRBD1 (5 bases). The germline V gene has CDR1 MGHDK and CDR2 SYGVNS. The CDR3 is made up of 16 amino acids. The V and J ends lost 1 base and 10 bases respectively, with 19 bases between them. DNA for the CDR3: TGTGCCAGCAGTGAATCCGGGCAGGGATTAGGTCTGGAGCTGTTTTTT. Amino acid sequence: CASSESGQGLGLELFF.

A note on this clone: One junction end disagrees with the germline gene, perhaps due to a read error. The chain has TRBV7-2 and TRBJ1-1; D is ambiguous. CDR3 length: 9 residues. Per germline, CDR1 SGHTA and CDR2 FQGNSA. The CDR3 DNA sequence: TGTGCCAGCAGCTTAGAAGCGCCCTTT. It yields the protein CASSLEAPF.

The chain has TRBV5-1 and TRBJ2-2; TRBD2 matches 10 bases. The CDR3 loop spans 16 amino acids. The V and J ends lost 2 bases and 4 bases, in that order; junction bases with no gene match: 5. Germline CDR1 and CDR2: SGHRS and YFSETQ. The CDR3, as DNA: TGCGCCAGCAGCTTTCTAGCGGGGGTTGGCACCGGGGAGCTGTTTTTT. Its translation: CASSFLAGVGTGELFF.

J is TRBJ2-3 and V is TRBV29-1; maybe TRBD1 (6 bases). The CDR3 covers 14 residues. The germline gives CDR1 SQVTM, CDR2 ANQGSEA. V dropped 1 base and J dropped 1 base, with 9 bases sitting between them. CDR3 bases: TGCAGCGTTGAAGGCCACAGGGGCACAGATACGCAGTATTTT. This translates into CSVEGHRGTDTQYF.